These 3 T cell receptor beta chains share one sample of origin, sequenced in a study of molecular identifiers for immune sequencing clone quantification. TCRdb processed the PCR reads anew with MiXCR; each CDR3 protein has one entry. The sample yields about 640,000 distinct CDR3 sequences, about 20% seen once. Source material: naive CD8+ T cells from blood, with Jurkat cell RNA spiked in. Subset given: FACS-sorted CD8+CD4-CCR7+CD45RA+ naive T cells. Every receptor here comes from a human donor in good health. Some libraries in this study had Jurkat cell RNA spiked in.

This clonotype was recorded many times. DNA of the CDR3: TGTGCCAGCTCACCAGGGTACTCTGGGGTAAATCAGCCCCAGCATTTT. This sequence encodes CASSPGYSGVNQPQHF. V usage is TRBV18 and J usage is TRBJ1-5; D is ambiguous. This CDR3 has 16 residues. From germline, CDR1 is KGHSH and CDR2 LQKENI. V gave up 2 bases and J gave up 4 bases, with 15 bases separating them.

With regard to this clonotype: A much bigger clone sits one base away, suggesting this may be a read error. The chain uses TRBV9 and TRBJ2-7; D perhaps matches TRBD2 (6 bases). The CDR3 spans 16 residues. Trimming left V 7 bases short and J 0 bases short, with 20 bases between. Per germline, CDR1 SGDLS and CDR2 YYNGEE. This chain's CDR3 is CASGDSGGRSSYEQYF. Here the CDR3 DNA reads TGTGCCAGCGGCGATAGCGGCGGGCGAAGCTCCTACGAGCAGTACTTC.

Of note for this clonotype: This may be a read error: a much more frequent sequence differs by one nucleotide. The chain links TRBV27 to TRBJ2-3; D gene unclear. Germline lookup yields CDR1 MNHEY and CDR2 SMNVEV (reference sequence). This CDR3 comprises 15 residues. For the CDR3, the DNA is TGTGCCAGCAAAGGGCGCGTGGGTAGCACAGATGCGCAGTATTTT. Translation: CASKGRVGSTDAQYF.